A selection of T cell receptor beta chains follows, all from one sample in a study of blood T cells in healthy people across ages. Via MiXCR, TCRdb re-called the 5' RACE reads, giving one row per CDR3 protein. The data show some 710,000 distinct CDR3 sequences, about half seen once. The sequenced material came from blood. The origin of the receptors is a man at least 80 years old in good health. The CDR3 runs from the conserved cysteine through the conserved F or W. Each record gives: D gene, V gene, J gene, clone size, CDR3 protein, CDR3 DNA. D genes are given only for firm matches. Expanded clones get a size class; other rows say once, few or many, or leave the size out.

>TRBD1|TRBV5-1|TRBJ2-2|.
CASSHDRANTGELFF
TGCGCCAGCAGCCACGACAGGGCAAACACCGGGGAGCTGTTTTTT
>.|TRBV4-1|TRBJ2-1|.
CAQKGGPGRYNEQFF
TGCGCCCAGAAGGGTGGGCCGGGACGTTACAATGAGCAGTTCTTC
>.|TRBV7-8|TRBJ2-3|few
CASSTPPDTQYF
TGTGCCAGCAGCACTCCCCCAGATACGCAGTATTTT
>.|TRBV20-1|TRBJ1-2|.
CSARNQPGGAYDYGYTF
TGCAGTGCTAGAAATCAACCGGGGGGCGCTTACGACTATGGCTACACCTTC
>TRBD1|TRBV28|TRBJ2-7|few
CAGAGDRAPFEQYF
TGTGCCGGGGCCGGGGACAGGGCCCCGTTCGAGCAGTACTTC
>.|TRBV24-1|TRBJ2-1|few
CATTSGSYNEQFF
TGTGCCACCACGAGCGGTTCCTACAATGAGCAGTTCTTC
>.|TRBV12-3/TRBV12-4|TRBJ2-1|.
CASKVQDYNEQFF
TGTGCCAGCAAAGTTCAGGACTACAATGAGCAGTTCTTC
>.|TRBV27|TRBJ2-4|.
CASSHVQTGWGLRNIQYF
TGTGCCAGCAGCCATGTCCAGACAGGATGGGGCCTTAGAAACATTCAGTACTTC
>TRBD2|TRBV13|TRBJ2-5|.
CASAPGGSETQYF
TGTGCCAGCGCCCCGGGGGGTTCGGAGACCCAGTACTTC
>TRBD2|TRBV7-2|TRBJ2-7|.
CASSLGGLADLYEQYF
TGTGCCAGCAGCTTAGGCGGACTAGCGGACCTCTACGAGCAGTACTTC
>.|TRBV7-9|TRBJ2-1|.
CASSLSQNPTYNEQFF
TGTGCCAGCAGCTTAAGTCAGAATCCCACCTACAATGAGCAGTTCTTC
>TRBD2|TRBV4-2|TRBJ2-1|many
CASSQDGGGGEAYNEQFF
TGTGCCAGCAGCCAAGATGGGGGTGGGGGGGAGGCCTACAATGAGCAGTTCTTC
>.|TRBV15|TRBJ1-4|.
CATSRDYALNEKLFF
TGTGCCACCAGCAGAGATTACGCCCTTAATGAAAAACTGTTTTTT
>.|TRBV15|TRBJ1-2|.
CATSRGGSDYGYTF
TGTGCCACCAGCAGAGGGGGGAGCGACTATGGCTACACCTTC
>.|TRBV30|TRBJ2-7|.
CAWRGPRDGTYEQYF
TGTGCCTGGAGGGGTCCGCGGGACGGAACCTACGAGCAGTACTTC
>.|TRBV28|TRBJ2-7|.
CASSPLFGEQYF
TGTGCCAGCAGCCCCTTATTCGGGGAGCAGTACTTC
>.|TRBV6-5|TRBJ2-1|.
CASSYRDRYEQFF
TGTGCCAGCAGTTACCGGGACCGGTATGAGCAGTTCTTC
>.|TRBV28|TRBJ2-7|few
CASSFIRGAYEQYF
TGTGCCAGCAGTTTCATCCGCGGAGCCTACGAGCAGTACTTC
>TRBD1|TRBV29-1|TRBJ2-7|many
CSVDPGQGAYEQYF
TGCAGCGTTGATCCTGGACAGGGGGCCTACGAGCAGTACTTC
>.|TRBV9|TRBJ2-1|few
CASSDRHSNEQFF
TGTGCCAGCAGCGACCGACACTCCAATGAGCAGTTCTTC
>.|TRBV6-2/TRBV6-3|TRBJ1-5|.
CASSLGGDTMQPQHF
TGTGCCAGCAGCTTAGGAGGGGACACGATGCAGCCCCAGCATTTT
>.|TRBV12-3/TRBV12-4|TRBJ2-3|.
CASTLGVAASSTDTQYF
TGTGCCAGCACCCTGGGGGTAGCGGCATCTAGCACAGATACGCAGTATTTT
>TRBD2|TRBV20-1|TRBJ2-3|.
CSASPGWASGSSTDTQYF
TGCAGTGCTAGTCCTGGATGGGCTAGCGGGAGTAGCACAGATACGCAGTATTTT
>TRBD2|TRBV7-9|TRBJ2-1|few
CASSMRLAGGNEQFF
TGTGCCAGCAGCATGAGACTAGCGGGGGGCAATGAGCAGTTCTTC
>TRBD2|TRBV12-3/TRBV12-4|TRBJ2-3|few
CASSLPEAGVRDTQYF
TGTGCCAGCAGTTTGCCCGAGGCGGGGGTGCGAGATACGCAGTATTTT
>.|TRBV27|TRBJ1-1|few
CASDPRGNTEAFF
TGTGCCAGTGACCCCCGGGGCAACACTGAAGCTTTCTTT
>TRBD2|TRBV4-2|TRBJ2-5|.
CASSQVRLAGLRPETQYF
TGTGCCAGCAGCCAAGTCCGACTAGCGGGATTGAGGCCAGAGACCCAGTACTTC
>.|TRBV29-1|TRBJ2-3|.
CSIRGVSDTQYF
TGCAGTATTAGGGGGGTCTCAGATACGCAGTATTTT
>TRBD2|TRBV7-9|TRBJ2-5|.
CASSFTAGGSGNEQYF
TGTGCCAGCAGCTTTACAGCGGGAGGATCTGGGAATGAGCAGTACTTC
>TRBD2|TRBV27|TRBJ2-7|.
CATRGRDAYEQYF
TGTGCCACTCGCGGGAGGGACGCCTACGAGCAGTACTTC
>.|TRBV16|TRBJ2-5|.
CASSQLGEDNEQYF
TGTGCCAGCAGCCAATTAGGGGAGGACAATGAGCAGTACTTC
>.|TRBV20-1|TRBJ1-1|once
CSARDILGTEAFF
TGCAGTGCTAGAGATATCCTGGGCACTGAAGCTTTCTTT
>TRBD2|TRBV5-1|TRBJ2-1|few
CASSAGLAGGAAEQFF
TGCGCCAGCAGCGCCGGACTAGCGGGAGGCGCCGCTGAGCAGTTCTTC
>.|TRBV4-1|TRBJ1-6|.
CASSPGARTVPNWALHF
TGCGCCAGCAGCCCGGGGGCGAGGACGGTCCCCAATTGGGCCCTCCACTTT
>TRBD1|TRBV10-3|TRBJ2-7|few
CAIRRDRDAEQYF
TGTGCCATCAGACGGGACAGGGATGCCGAGCAGTACTTC
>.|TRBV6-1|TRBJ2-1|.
CASSGDLGGPSEQFF
TGTGCCAGCTCAGGGGATCTAGGTGGACCCAGTGAGCAGTTCTTC
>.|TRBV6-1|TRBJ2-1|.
CASSPTSRRGSSYNEQFF
TGTGCCAGCAGTCCTACTAGCAGGAGAGGGAGCTCCTACAATGAGCAGTTCTTC
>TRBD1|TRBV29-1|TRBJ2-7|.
CSVRGQTNEQYF
TGCAGCGTCAGGGGACAGACCAATGAGCAGTACTTC
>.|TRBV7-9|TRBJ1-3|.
CASSFSGISGNTIYF
TGTGCCAGCAGCTTTTCTGGGATCTCTGGAAACACCATATATTTT
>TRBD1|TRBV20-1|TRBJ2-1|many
CSAAGTGGIYEQFF
TGCAGTGCTGCCGGGACAGGGGGTATCTATGAGCAGTTCTTC
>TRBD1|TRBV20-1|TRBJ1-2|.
CSARDAGQGAEGYTF
TGCAGTGCTAGAGATGCGGGACAGGGGGCCGAAGGCTACACCTTC
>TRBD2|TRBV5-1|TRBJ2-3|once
CASSWGTSGSSDTQYF
TGCGCCAGCAGCTGGGGGACTAGCGGATCATCAGATACGCAGTATTTT
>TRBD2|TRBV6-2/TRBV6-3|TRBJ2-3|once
CASSSRTSGLADTQYF
TGTGCCAGCAGCAGCCGGACTAGCGGGTTGGCAGATACGCAGTATTTT
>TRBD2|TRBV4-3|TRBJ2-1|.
CASSQKGLAGNEQFF
TGCGCCAGCAGCCAAAAAGGACTAGCGGGCAATGAGCAGTTCTTC
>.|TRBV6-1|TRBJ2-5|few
CASSEGGKTQYF
TGTGCCAGCAGTGAAGGAGGAAAGACCCAGTACTTC
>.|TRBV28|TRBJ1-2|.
CASSTENYGYTF
TGTGCCAGCAGTACAGAGAACTATGGCTACACCTTC
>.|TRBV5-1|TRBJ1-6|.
CASSLSGAANSPLHF
TGCGCCAGCAGCTTGTCAGGGGCAGCCAATTCACCCCTCCACTTT
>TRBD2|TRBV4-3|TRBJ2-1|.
CASSQGLALAFNNEQFF
TGCGCCAGCAGCCAAGGTTTGGCACTAGCGTTCAACAATGAGCAGTTCTTC